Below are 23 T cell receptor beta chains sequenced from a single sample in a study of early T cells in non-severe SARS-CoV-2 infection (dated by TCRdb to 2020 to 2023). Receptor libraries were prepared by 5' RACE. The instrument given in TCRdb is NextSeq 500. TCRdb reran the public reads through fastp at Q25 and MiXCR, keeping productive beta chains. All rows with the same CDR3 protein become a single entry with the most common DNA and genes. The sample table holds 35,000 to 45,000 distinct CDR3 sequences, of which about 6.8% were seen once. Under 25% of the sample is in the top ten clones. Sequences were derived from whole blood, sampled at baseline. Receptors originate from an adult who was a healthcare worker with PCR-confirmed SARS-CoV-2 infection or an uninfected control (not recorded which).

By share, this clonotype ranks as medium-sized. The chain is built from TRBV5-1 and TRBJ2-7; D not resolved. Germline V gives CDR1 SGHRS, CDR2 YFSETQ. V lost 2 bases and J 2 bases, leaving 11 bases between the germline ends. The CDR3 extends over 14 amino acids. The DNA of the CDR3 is TGCGCCAGCAGCTTTGGGGTGAGCCCCTACGAGCAGTACTTC. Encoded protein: CASSFGVSPYEQYF.

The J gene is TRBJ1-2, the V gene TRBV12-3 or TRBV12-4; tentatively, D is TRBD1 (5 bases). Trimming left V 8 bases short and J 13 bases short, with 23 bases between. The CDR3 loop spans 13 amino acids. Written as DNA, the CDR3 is TGTGCCAGCTCAAGAAGGGGTGGCCTTATCTCCACCTTC. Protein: CASSRRGGLISTF.

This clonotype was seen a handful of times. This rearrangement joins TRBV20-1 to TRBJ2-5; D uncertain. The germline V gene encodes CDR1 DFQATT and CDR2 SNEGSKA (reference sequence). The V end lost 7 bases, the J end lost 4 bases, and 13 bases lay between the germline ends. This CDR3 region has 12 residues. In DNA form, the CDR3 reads TGCAGTGTTCGTCCTCCCGGAGAGACCCAGTACTTC. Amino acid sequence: CSVRPPGETQYF.

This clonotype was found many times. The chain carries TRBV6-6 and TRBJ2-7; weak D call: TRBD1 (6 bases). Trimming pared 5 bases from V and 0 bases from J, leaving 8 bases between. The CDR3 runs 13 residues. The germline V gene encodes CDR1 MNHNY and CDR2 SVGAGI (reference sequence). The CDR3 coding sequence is TGTGCCAGCAGTACAGGGAGCTCCTACGAGCAGTACTTC. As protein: CASSTGSSYEQYF.

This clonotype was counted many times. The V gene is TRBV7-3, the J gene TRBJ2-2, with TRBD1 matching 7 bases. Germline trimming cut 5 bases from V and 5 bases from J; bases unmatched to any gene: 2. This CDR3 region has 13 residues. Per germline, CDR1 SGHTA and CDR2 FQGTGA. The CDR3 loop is CASSGTVTGELFF. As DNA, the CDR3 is TGTGCCAGCAGCGGGACAGTGACCGGGGAGCTGTTTTTT.

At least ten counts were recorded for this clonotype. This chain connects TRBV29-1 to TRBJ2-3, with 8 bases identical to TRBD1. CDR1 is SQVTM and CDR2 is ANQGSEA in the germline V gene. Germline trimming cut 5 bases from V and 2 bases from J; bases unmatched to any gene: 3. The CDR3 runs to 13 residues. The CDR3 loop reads CSVRTGNTDTQYF. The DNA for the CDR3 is TGCAGCGTTAGGACAGGGAACACAGATACGCAGTATTTT.

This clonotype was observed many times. The CDR3 protein is CSAQARTGNNEQFF. CDR3 nucleotide sequence: TGCAGTGCTCAAGCTAGGACGGGAAACAATGAGCAGTTCTTC. The chain uses TRBV20-1 and TRBJ2-1; possibly TRBD2 for D (5 bases). This CDR3 has 14 residues. Germline V CDR1 and CDR2: DFQATT, SNEGSKA (reference sequence). V was shortened by 5 bases and J by 5 bases, with 16 bases between the two germline ends.

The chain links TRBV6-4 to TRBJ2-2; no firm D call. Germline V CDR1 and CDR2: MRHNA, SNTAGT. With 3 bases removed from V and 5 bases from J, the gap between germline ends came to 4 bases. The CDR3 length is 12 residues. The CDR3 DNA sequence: TGTGCCAGCAGTGAGGGTACCGGGGAGCTGTTTTTT. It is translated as CASSEGTGELFF.

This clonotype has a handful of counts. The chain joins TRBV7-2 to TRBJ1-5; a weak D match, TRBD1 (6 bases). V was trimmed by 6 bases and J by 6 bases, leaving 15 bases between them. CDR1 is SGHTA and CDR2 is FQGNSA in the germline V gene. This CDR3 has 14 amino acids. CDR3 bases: TGTGCCAGCAGGGAGACGGGGGGCAGTCAGCCCCAGCATTTT. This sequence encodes CASRETGGSQPQHF.

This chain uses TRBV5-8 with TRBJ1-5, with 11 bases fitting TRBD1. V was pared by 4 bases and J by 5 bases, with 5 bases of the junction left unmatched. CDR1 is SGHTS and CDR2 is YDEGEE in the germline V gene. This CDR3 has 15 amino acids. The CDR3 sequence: CASSIGQGAYQPQHF. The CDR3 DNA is TGTGCCAGCAGCATCGGACAGGGGGCTTATCAGCCCCAGCATTTT.

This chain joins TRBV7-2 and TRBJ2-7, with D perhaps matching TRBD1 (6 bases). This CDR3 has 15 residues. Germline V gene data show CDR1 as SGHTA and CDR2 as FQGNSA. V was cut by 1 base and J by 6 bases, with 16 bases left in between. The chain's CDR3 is CASSLGTNRASEQYF. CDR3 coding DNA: TGTGCCAGCAGCTTAGGCACCAACAGGGCAAGCGAGCAGTACTTC.

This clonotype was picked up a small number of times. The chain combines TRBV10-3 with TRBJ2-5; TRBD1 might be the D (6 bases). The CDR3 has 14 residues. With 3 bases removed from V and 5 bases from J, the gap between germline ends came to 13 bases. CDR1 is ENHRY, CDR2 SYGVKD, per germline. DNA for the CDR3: TGTGCCATCAGTGATGGGTCTAGGGGGGAGACCCAGTACTTC. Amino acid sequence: CAISDGSRGETQYF.

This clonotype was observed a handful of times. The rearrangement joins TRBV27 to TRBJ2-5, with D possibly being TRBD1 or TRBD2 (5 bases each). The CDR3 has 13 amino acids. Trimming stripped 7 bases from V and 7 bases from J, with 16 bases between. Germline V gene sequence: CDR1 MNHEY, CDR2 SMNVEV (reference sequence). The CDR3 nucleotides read TGTGCCAGCACCTCTGGGACCTCGGGGACCCAGTACTTC. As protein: CASTSGTSGTQYF.

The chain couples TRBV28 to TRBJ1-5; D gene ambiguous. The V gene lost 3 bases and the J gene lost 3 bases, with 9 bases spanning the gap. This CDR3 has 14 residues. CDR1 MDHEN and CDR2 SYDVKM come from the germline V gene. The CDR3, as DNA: TGTGCCAGCAGTTTCGGCAGCGCCAATCAGCCCCAGCATTTT. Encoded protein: CASSFGSANQPQHF.

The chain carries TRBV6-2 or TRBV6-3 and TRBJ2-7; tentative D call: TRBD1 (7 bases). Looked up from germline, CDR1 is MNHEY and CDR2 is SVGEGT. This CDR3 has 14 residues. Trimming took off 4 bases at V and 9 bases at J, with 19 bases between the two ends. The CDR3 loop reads CASSFRGDLTRQYF. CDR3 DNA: TGTGCCAGCAGTTTCAGGGGGGACCTCACGAGGCAGTACTTC.

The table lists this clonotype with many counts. The CDR3 region is CSARTGGYTDTQYF. DNA of the CDR3: TGCAGTGCACGGACAGGGGGTTACACAGATACGCAGTATTTT. The chain has TRBV20-1 and TRBJ2-3; 10 nucleotides agree with TRBD1. Per germline, CDR1 DFQATT and CDR2 SNEGSKA (reference sequence). The CDR3 has 14 amino acids. The J segment lost 2 bases and the V segment lost 6 bases, leaving 5 bases of the junction unmatched.

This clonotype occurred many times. CDR3 DNA: TGTGCCAGTAGGAGCGGTCACACAGATACGCAGTATTTT. This sequence encodes CASRSGHTDTQYF. V gene TRBV19 combines with J gene TRBJ2-3, with D perhaps TRBD2 (5 bases). The CDR3 is 13 amino acids. The V gene lost 6 bases and the J gene lost 2 bases, with 9 bases spanning the gap. Germline V gene data show CDR1 as LNHDA and CDR2 as SQIVND (reference sequence).

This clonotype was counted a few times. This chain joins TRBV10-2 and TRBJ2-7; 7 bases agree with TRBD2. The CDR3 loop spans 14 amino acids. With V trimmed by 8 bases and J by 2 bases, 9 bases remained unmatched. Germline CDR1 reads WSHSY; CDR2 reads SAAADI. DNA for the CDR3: TGCGCCAGCCGAAGACTAGCCTCAACCTACGAGCAGTACTTC. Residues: CASRRLASTYEQYF.

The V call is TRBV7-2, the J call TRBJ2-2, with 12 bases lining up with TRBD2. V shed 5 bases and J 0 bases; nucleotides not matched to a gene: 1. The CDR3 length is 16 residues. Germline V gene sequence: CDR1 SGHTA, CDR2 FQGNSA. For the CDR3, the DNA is TGTGCCAGCAGCCCTAGCGGGAGGGCGAACACCGGGGAGCTGTTTTTT. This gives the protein CASSPSGRANTGELFF.

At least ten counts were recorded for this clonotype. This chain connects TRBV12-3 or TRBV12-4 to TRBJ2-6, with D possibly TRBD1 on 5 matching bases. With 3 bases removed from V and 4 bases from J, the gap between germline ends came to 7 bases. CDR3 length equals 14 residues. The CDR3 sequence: CASSLDTGANVLTF. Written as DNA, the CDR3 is TGTGCCAGCAGTTTGGACACAGGGGCCAACGTCCTGACTTTC.

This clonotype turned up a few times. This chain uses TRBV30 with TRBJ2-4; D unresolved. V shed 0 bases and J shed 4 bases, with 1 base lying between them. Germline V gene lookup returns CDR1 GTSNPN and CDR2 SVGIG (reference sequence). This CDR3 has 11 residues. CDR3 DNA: TGTGCCTGGAGTGTTAAAAACATTCAGTACTTC. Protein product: CAWSVKNIQYF. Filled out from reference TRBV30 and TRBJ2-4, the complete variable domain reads SQTIHQWPATLVQPVGSPLSLECTVEGTSNPNLYWYRQAAGRGLQLLFYSVGIGQISSEVPQNLSASRPQDRQFILSSKKLLLSDSGFYLCAWSVKNIQYFGAGTRLSVL.

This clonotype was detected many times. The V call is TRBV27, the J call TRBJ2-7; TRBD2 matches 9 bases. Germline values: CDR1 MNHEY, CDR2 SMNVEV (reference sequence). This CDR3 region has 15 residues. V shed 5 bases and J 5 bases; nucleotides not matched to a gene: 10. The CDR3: CASSLAGTSKNEQYF. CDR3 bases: TGTGCCAGCAGTCTCGCGGGGACTAGCAAAAACGAGCAGTACTTC.

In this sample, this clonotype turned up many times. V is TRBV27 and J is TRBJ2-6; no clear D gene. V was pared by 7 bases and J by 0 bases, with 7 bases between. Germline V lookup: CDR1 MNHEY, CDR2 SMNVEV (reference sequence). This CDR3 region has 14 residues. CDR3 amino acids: CASTGSSGANVLTF. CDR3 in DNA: TGTGCCAGCACGGGTAGCTCTGGGGCCAACGTCCTGACTTTC.